These 9 T cell receptor beta chains originate from one sample sequenced in a study of somatic mutations in cytotoxic T cells in rheumatoid arthritis. Profiled with immunoSEQ multiplex PCR; TCRdb holds only in-frame clones, not every one. The sample includes approximately 16,000 clones, about four fifths of them seen just once. The sequenced material came from CD8+ T cells sorted from blood. Source of these receptors: an adult with rheumatoid arthritis.

This clone was seen a few times. The chain has TRBV7-9 and TRBJ2-1, with D perhaps TRBD2 (5 bases). The V and J ends lost 4 bases and 0 bases respectively, with 16 bases between them. The CDR3 spans 17 residues. CDR1 and CDR2 (germline): SEHNR, FQNEAQ (reference sequence). CDR3 sequence reads: CASSSTDSAPSYNEQFF. CDR3 coding DNA: TGTGCCAGCAGCTCCACGGACTCCGCCCCCTCCTACAATGAGCAGTTCTTC. The whole variable domain, filled in from reference TRBV7-9 and TRBJ2-1, reads DTGVSQNPRHKITKRGQNVTFRCDPISEHNRLYWYRQTLGQGPEFLTYFQNEAQLEKSRLLSDRFSAERPKGSFSTLEIQRTEQGDSAMYLCASSSTDSAPSYNEQFFGPGTRLTVL.

Comments on this clone: Other nucleotide sequences in the sample specify the same CDR3. V is TRBV6-6 and J is TRBJ1-3, with D possibly TRBD1 on 5 matching bases. V was trimmed by 2 bases and J by 4 bases, leaving 9 bases between them. Germline V gives CDR1 MNHNY, CDR2 SVGAGI (reference sequence). CDR3 length equals 14 residues. The CDR3 DNA reads TGTGCCAGCAGTTACCTGACAGCCGGAAACACCATATATTTT. Its protein is CASSYLTAGNTIYF.

This clone has more than one count but fewer than ten. V and J are TRBV6-4 and TRBJ2-1, with D uncertain. This CDR3 is 12 amino acids long. In germline, CDR1 is MRHNA, CDR2 SNTAGT. The V gene lost 2 bases and the J gene lost 7 bases, with 6 bases spanning the gap. Here the CDR3 reads CASSDVGNEQFF. DNA for the CDR3: TGTGCCAGCAGTGACGTGGGGAATGAGCAGTTCTTC.

The chain uses TRBV4-1 and TRBJ1-2; TRBD1 is a possible D gene (6 bases). Germline CDR1 and CDR2: MGHRA and YSYEKL. The CDR3 runs to 14 residues. Trimming took 1 base from V and 4 from J, leaving 10 bases between them. The CDR3 loop is CASSQAGAGYGYTF. CDR3 in DNA: TGCGCCAGCAGCCAAGCGGGGGCGGGCTATGGCTACACCTTC.

This clone has just one count. The V gene is TRBV5-6, the J gene TRBJ2-2; either TRBD1 or TRBD2 may fit D (6 bases each). The CDR3 runs to 18 residues. Germline V gene sequence: CDR1 SGHDT, CDR2 YYEEEE. V was clipped by 4 bases and J by 6 bases, with 25 bases between them. The CDR3 region is CASSIPGHGGSGPGELFF. CDR3 coding DNA: TGTGCCAGCAGCATCCCGGGACACGGTGGTAGCGGCCCCGGGGAGCTGTTTTTT.

There are a few counts of this clone. The CDR3: CASRPSREDTEAFF. The CDR3 coding sequence is TGTGCCAGCAGACCATCTAGGGAAGACACTGAAGCTTTCTTT. The chain is built from TRBV7-9 and TRBJ1-1; D gene unclear. V was pared by 6 bases and J by 3 bases, with 14 bases between. Germline V gene lookup returns CDR1 SEHNR and CDR2 FQNEAQ (reference sequence). The CDR3 length is 14 residues.

CDR3 coding DNA: TGCGCCAGCAGTGACGGAGGGAACACTGAAGCTTTCTTT. This gives the protein CASSDGGNTEAFF. The V gene is TRBV10-2, the J gene TRBJ1-1, with unresolved D. The CDR3 consists of 13 residues. V was clipped by 3 bases and J by 1 base, with 6 bases between them. Germline loops: CDR1 WSHSY, CDR2 SAAADI.

The chain combines TRBV5-6 with TRBJ2-2, with TRBD1 identical over 10 bases. With 1 base clipped from V and 3 bases from J, the junction kept 3 bases outside the gene matches. CDR1 SGHDT and CDR2 YYEEEE come from the germline V gene. The CDR3 sequence is 16 residues long. The DNA of the CDR3 is TGTGCCAGCAGCTTGTTAGGGACAGGGGACACCGGGGAGCTGTTTTTT. Encoded protein: CASSLLGTGDTGELFF.

This clone was seen only once. The chain employs TRBV7-9 and TRBJ1-2; D is possibly TRBD1 (5 bases). The CDR3 is 15 residues long. Trimming stripped 4 bases from V and 4 bases from J, with 16 bases between. Germline V CDR1 and CDR2: SEHNR, FQNEAQ (reference sequence). The DNA for the CDR3 is TGTGCCAGCAGCTCGGGCTTCACAGGTTCCTATGGCTACACCTTC. It codes for CASSSGFTGSYGYTF.